This T cell receptor (beta chain) emerged from a study of monozygotic twins with cystic fibrosis. Study-level background: Library input was 2.5 to 3 micrograms of fragmented DNA, with approximately 15 PCR cycles.

This CDR3 has 12 residues. Germline V gene sequence: CDR1 KGHSH, CDR2 LQKENI. Trimming left V 2 bases short and J 5 bases short, with 6 bases between. Of note for this clone: What it binds is not known.

Findings and limits, study-wide: In this small cohort, shared CDR3 numbers showed no association with age, concordance or disease severity. Nucleotide-identical clonotype sharing was significantly higher within monozygotic CF twin pairs than between unrelated CF individuals. V usage most resembled the co-twin in 13 of 16 pairs.

Profiled with immunoSEQ multiplex PCR; TCRdb holds only in-frame clones, not every one. In the table there are around 29,000 clones, around four fifths of which are singletons. The sample taken for sequencing was blood. This sequence originates from a girl aged 2-10 years with cystic fibrosis. V usage is TRBV18 and J usage is TRBJ2-5; no firm D call. This chain's CDR3 is CASSPGLETQYF. The CDR3 DNA sequence: TGTGCCAGCTCACCAGGGTTGGAGACCCAGTACTTC.